The 24 T cell receptor beta chains reported below all come from one sample, sequenced in a study of blood T cell repertoires in COVID-19. Profiling relied on immunoSEQ multiplex PCR, and the TCRdb table lists in-frame clones only, not all of them. The sample contains some 100,000 clones, 80% to 90% of which appear only once. Sequencing was done on a sample of peripheral blood. The receptors derive from a woman aged 80 or older with active or convalescent COVID-19.

The chain employs TRBV29-1 and TRBJ1-1, with TRBD1 matching 7 bases. Germline CDR1 and CDR2: SQVTM and ANQGSEA. CDR3 size: 15 residues. V was pared by 4 bases and J by 0 bases, with 8 bases of the junction left unmatched. The CDR3 nucleotides are TGCAGCGTTGGGGAGAGGGGGCCCCTGAACACTGAAGCTTTCTTT. This gives the protein CSVGERGPLNTEAFF.

A few counts support this clone. J is TRBJ2-2 and V is TRBV6-6; tentative D call: TRBD2 (6 bases). The CDR3 length is 15 residues. The V gene lost 7 bases and the J gene lost 0 bases, with 12 bases spanning the gap. Germline CDR1 reads MNHNY; CDR2 reads SVGAGI (reference sequence). CDR3 sequence reads: CASNSREANTGELFF. CDR3 in DNA: TGTGCCAGCAACAGCAGGGAGGCGAACACCGGGGAGCTGTTTTTT.

The gene calls are TRBV11-2 and TRBJ2-6, with D uncertain. Germline CDR1 and CDR2: SGHAT and FQNNGV. The V and J ends lost 5 bases and 1 base respectively, with 9 bases between them. This CDR3 comprises 15 residues. CDR3 coding DNA: TGTGCCAGCAGCCGCGCGAGGTCTGGGGCCAACGTCCTGACTTTC. Protein product: CASSRARSGANVLTF.

This clone has a single count. This chain uses TRBV9 with TRBJ2-7; 8 bases map to TRBD1. This CDR3 has 15 residues. J lost 2 bases, V lost 0 bases, and 4 bases had no gene match. Looked up from germline, CDR1 is SGDLS and CDR2 is YYNGEE. The CDR3 DNA sequence: TGTGCCAGCAGCGTAGGGACAGGGATTGCCTACGAGCAGTACTTC. Translation: CASSVGTGIAYEQYF.

This chain connects TRBV11-1 to TRBJ1-2, with 11 bases fitting TRBD1. Germline trimming cut 5 bases from V and 5 bases from J; bases unmatched to any gene: 7. Germline CDR1 and CDR2: SGHAT and FQDESV (reference sequence). The CDR3 has 15 residues. CDR3 DNA: TGTGCCAGCAGCACCGGGACAGGGGGTCTTTATGGCTACACCTTC. Its translation: CASSTGTGGLYGYTF.

This chain links TRBV29-1 with TRBJ2-3; 11 nucleotides agree with TRBD2. The CDR3 is made up of 15 amino acids. V gave up 3 bases and J gave up 3 bases; unmatched junction bases: 5. Looked up from germline, CDR1 is SQVTM and CDR2 is ANQGSEA. The CDR3 region is CSVDLAGGGTDTQYF. In DNA form, the CDR3 reads TGCAGCGTTGACCTAGCGGGAGGAGGAACAGATACGCAGTATTTT.

Written as DNA, the CDR3 is TGTGCCAGCAGTTTACTTCGTTTTTGGGGGACTAGCGGCGAGCAGTACTTC. Protein: CASSLLRFWGTSGEQYF. This chain connects TRBV28 to TRBJ2-7, with 11 bases aligning to TRBD2. Germline CDR1 and CDR2: MDHEN and SYDVKM. CDR3 length equals 17 residues. The V and J ends lost 2 bases and 6 bases, in that order; junction bases with no gene match: 12. Full variable domain (remainder filled in from reference TRBV28 and TRBJ2-7): DVKVTQSSRYLVKRTGEKVFLECVQDMDHENMFWYRQDPGLGLRLIYFSYDVKMKEKGDIPEGYSVSREKKERFSLILESASTNQTSMYLCASSLLRFWGTSGEQYFGPGTRLTVT.

V usage is TRBV27 and J usage is TRBJ2-7; D is unresolved. CDR3 length: 14 residues. Trimming removed 4 bases at V and 0 bases at J, with 10 bases between. Germline V gene lookup returns CDR1 MNHEY and CDR2 SMNVEV (reference sequence). CDR3 protein: CASSSSRGSYEQYF. CDR3 bases: TGTGCCAGCAGTTCCTCCCGAGGCTCCTACGAGCAGTACTTC.

This chain uses TRBV28 with TRBJ1-2, with 8 bases matching TRBD1. The CDR3 is 15 residues long. The V segment lost 4 bases and the J segment 6 bases; nucleotides outside the gene matches: 10. Germline values: CDR1 MDHEN, CDR2 SYDVKM. DNA of the CDR3: TGTGCCAGCAGTTCGACAGGGGAGGGCTTGAATGGCTACACCTTC. It yields the protein CASSSTGEGLNGYTF.

This chain connects TRBV4-1 to TRBJ2-7, with a possible D match to TRBD2 (6 bases). The CDR3 is made up of 14 amino acids. V was clipped by 4 bases and J by 2 bases, with 12 bases between them. Germline CDR1 MGHRA, CDR2 YSYEKL. The CDR3 coding sequence is TGCGCCAGCAGCCGAATAAGCGGGCCCTACGAGCAGTACTTC. Protein: CASSRISGPYEQYF.

This clone was seen a few times. The chain couples TRBV12-5 to TRBJ2-1; TRBD2 agrees at 15 bases. This CDR3 spans 21 amino acids. The junction had 18 bases not matched to a gene; V was cut back by 7 bases and J by 2 bases. Germline CDR1 reads LGHNT; CDR2 reads FRNRAP. The CDR3 protein is CASAPVPGLAGGRGAYNEQFF. The CDR3 region has the DNA TGTGCTAGTGCCCCGGTCCCGGGACTAGCGGGAGGAAGGGGGGCCTACAATGAGCAGTTCTTC.

This clone was detected once. The V call is TRBV24-1, the J call TRBJ1-2, with D tentatively TRBD1 (5 bases). V shed 3 bases and J shed 0 bases, with 10 bases lying between them. Germline-derived CDR1 and CDR2 are KGHDR and SFDVKD. This CDR3 is built from 15 residues. CDR3: CATSDMDIANYGYTF. CDR3 nucleotide sequence: TGTGCCACCAGTGATATGGACATTGCTAACTATGGCTACACCTTC.

This clone was recorded a few times. The chain combines TRBV28 with TRBJ1-1; 10 bases align to TRBD1. Losses at the gene ends were 6 bases for V and 7 bases for J; bases not matched to a gene: 14. The CDR3 consists of 16 residues. Germline V CDR1 and CDR2: MDHEN, SYDVKM. The CDR3 loop reads CASSLTKGTGEVEAFF. The CDR3 DNA reads TGTGCCAGCAGCTTAACTAAAGGGACAGGGGAGGTTGAAGCTTTCTTT. The full variable domain, in which reference TRBV28 and TRBJ1-1 provide the parts outside the CDR3, is DVKVTQSSRYLVKRTGEKVFLECVQDMDHENMFWYRQDPGLGLRLIYFSYDVKMKEKGDIPEGYSVSREKKERFSLILESASTNQTSMYLCASSLTKGTGEVEAFFGQGTRLTVV.

The chain recombines TRBV20-1 with TRBJ2-5; the D gene is possibly TRBD2 (6 bases). Germline V gene sequence: CDR1 DFQATT, CDR2 SNEGSKA (reference sequence). Trimming took 3 bases from V and 1 from J, leaving 15 bases between them. The CDR3 covers 15 residues. CDR3 DNA: TGCAGTGCTAGTCGGCGGGACTCTCTCCAAGAGACCCAGTACTTC. Protein: CSASRRDSLQETQYF.

This clone came up once. The chain couples TRBV29-1 to TRBJ2-1; 8 bases map to TRBD2. The ends lost 7 bases at V and 9 bases at J; junction bases unmatched: 8. The CDR3 is made up of 12 amino acids. Per germline, CDR1 SQVTM and CDR2 ANQGSEA. The CDR3 DNA reads TGCAGCGCCCAGACTAGCGTGGGTGAGCAGTTCTTC. It translates to CSAQTSVGEQFF.

The chain couples TRBV7-8 to TRBJ2-3, with TRBD2 as a possible D gene (6 bases). The CDR3 extends over 16 amino acids. Germline CDR1 is SGHVS and CDR2 is FQNEAQ. Trimming cost V 1 base and J 5 bases, with 16 bases left between them. The chain's CDR3 is CASSLDLWRVRDTQYF. CDR3 coding DNA: TGTGCCAGCAGCTTAGATCTTTGGAGGGTCAGAGATACGCAGTATTTT.

On this clone itself: The limits of the CDR3 on the DNA are not certain, so only TCRdb's listed CDR3 is given. The chain has TRBV12-5 and TRBJ2-2; the table names TRBD2, a call not compared with the DNA. The CDR3 totals 16 residues, both ends included. In germline, CDR1 is LGHNT, CDR2 FRNRAP. CDR3 amino acids: CASGFSVLGGTGELFF.

The rearrangement uses TRBV7-9 and TRBJ1-6; D is ambiguous. CDR3 size: 14 residues. Germline V gene data show CDR1 as SEHNR and CDR2 as FQNEAQ (reference sequence). The germline V and J ends were trimmed by 0 bases and 13 bases, with 13 bases remaining between them. The CDR3 nucleotides read TGTGCCAGCAGCTTAGCGAATCGACTGTTGCCCCTCCACTTT. It is translated as CASSLANRLLPLHF.

V gene TRBV19 combines with J gene TRBJ2-2; tentatively, D is TRBD1 (5 bases). The CDR3 has 15 residues. Between the trimmed V and J ends, which lost 5 bases and 4 bases, there was a span of 14 bases. CDR1 is LNHDA, CDR2 SQIVND, per germline (reference sequence). This chain's CDR3 is CASSVDRQITGELFF. CDR3 nucleotide sequence: TGTGCCAGTAGTGTCGACAGACAGATCACCGGGGAGCTGTTTTTT.

The gene calls are TRBV6-5 and TRBJ2-1, with 7 positions matching TRBD2. V lost 5 bases and J lost 3; bases outside the gene matches: 1. Germline values: CDR1 MNHEY, CDR2 SVGAGI. There are 13 residues in the CDR3. The CDR3 DNA reads as TGTGCCAGCAGTAGGACTAGCTACAATGAGCAGTTCTTC. It encodes CASSRTSYNEQFF.

The V and J genes are TRBV9 and TRBJ1-6; D unresolved. The CDR3 length is 14 residues. Germline CDR1 reads SGDLS; CDR2 reads YYNGEE. Trimming pared 0 bases from V and 4 bases from J, leaving 5 bases between. The CDR3 DNA sequence: TGTGCCAGCAGCGTAGCGTCTTATAATTCACCCCTCCACTTT. Translated: CASSVASYNSPLHF.

J is TRBJ1-6 and V is TRBV25-1; no clear D. V was clipped by 5 bases and J by 8 bases, with 13 bases between them. This CDR3 has 14 residues. Germline V gives CDR1 MGHDK, CDR2 SYGVNS. The CDR3 DNA sequence: TGTGCCAGCAGTCCTACGACTTGGGATTCACCCCTCCACTTT. Amino acids: CASSPTTWDSPLHF.

The chain joins TRBV5-1 to TRBJ2-2, with D possibly TRBD2 on 5 matching bases. Germline loops: CDR1 SGHRS, CDR2 YFSETQ. This CDR3 has 14 residues. V was pared by 2 bases and J by 7 bases, with 12 bases between. The CDR3 DNA reads as TGCGCCAGCAGCTTAGGAGGCTTGAGCGGGGAGCTGTTTTTT. It codes for CASSLGGLSGELFF.

The rearrangement links TRBV15 to TRBJ2-7; 12 nucleotides align to TRBD2. This CDR3 region has 21 residues. The trim removed 3 bases at V and 6 bases at J, leaving 24 bases unmatched. Germline assignment: CDR1 LNHNV and CDR2 YYDKDF (reference sequence). The CDR3 spells CATSRGGWWERTSGTIGEQYF. The CDR3 region has the DNA TGTGCCACCAGCAGGGGCGGATGGTGGGAACGGACTAGCGGGACGATCGGCGAGCAGTACTTC.